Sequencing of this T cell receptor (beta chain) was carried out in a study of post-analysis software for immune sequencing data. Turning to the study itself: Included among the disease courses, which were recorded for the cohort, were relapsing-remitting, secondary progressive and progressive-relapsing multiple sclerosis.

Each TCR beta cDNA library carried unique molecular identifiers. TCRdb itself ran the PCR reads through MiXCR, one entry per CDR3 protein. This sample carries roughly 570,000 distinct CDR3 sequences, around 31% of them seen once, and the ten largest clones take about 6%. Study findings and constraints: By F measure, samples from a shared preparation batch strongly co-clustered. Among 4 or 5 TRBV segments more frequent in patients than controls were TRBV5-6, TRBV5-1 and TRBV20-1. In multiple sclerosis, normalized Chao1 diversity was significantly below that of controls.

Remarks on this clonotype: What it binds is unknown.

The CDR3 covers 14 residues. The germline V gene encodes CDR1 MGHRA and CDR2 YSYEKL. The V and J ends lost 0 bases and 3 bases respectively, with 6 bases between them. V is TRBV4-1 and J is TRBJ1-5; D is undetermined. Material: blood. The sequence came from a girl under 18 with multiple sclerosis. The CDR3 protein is CASSQESFNQPQHF. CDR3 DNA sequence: TGCGCCAGCAGCCAAGAGTCCTTCAATCAGCCCCAGCATTTT.